These 20 T cell receptor beta chains share one sample of origin, sequenced in a study of metastatic and nonmetastatic thyroid tumors. Until they underwent thyroid surgery, no patient had received any treatment. Using MiXCR, TCRdb re-called clones from the PCR reads. Counted here are 30,000 to 50,000 clones, 13% occurring once; the ten biggest clones make up 9% to 9.5%. Sequencing was carried out using blood. The receptor set was obtained from a female donor with papillary thyroid cancer or a benign thyroid nodule (not recorded which). Some clones in this sample may be carry-over from other donors' samples.

This clone was seen ten or more times. The chain uses TRBV5-1 and TRBJ2-4, with 10 nucleotides matching TRBD2. V shed 4 bases and J 5 bases; nucleotides not matched to a gene: 3. There are 14 residues in the CDR3. Germline V lookup: CDR1 SGHRS, CDR2 YFSETQ. CDR3 loop: CASSKREGQNIQYF. CDR3 sequence (DNA): TGCGCCAGCAGCAAGCGGGAGGGCCAAAACATTCAGTACTTC.

The rearrangement joins TRBV28 to TRBJ2-7; 10 nucleotides agree with TRBD1. There are 14 residues in the CDR3. The V segment lost 7 bases and the J segment 8 bases; nucleotides outside the gene matches: 11. The germline V gene has CDR1 MDHEN and CDR2 SYDVKM. CDR3 DNA sequence: TGTGCCAGCACCGCTCGGCGACAGGGGGCGAAGCAGTACTTC. Its translation is CASTARRQGAKQYF.

Ten or more counts support this clone. V and J are TRBV20-1 and TRBJ2-1; no definite D call. V was shortened by 0 bases and J by 0 bases, with 6 bases between the two germline ends. The CDR3 sequence is 14 residues long. The germline V gene encodes CDR1 DFQATT and CDR2 SNEGSKA (reference sequence). DNA of the CDR3: TGCAGTGCTAGAGATCTTAGCTCCTACAATGAGCAGTTCTTC. Translation: CSARDLSSYNEQFF.

The sample holds many counts of this clone. The chain is built from TRBV7-6 and TRBJ2-2; unclear D gene. CDR1 SGHVS and CDR2 FNYEAQ come from the germline V gene. The CDR3 covers 16 residues. V shed 1 base and J shed 0 bases, with 9 bases lying between them. CDR3 residues: CASSLGVVPNTGELFF. For the CDR3, the DNA is TGTGCCAGCAGCTTAGGGGTGGTCCCGAACACCGGGGAGCTGTTTTTT.

This clone appeared many times. The gene calls are TRBV14 and TRBJ2-1, with D perhaps assigned TRBD1 or TRBD2 (5 bases each). In germline, CDR1 is SGHDN, CDR2 FVKESK. Trimming shortened V by 4 bases and J by 9 bases, and 10 bases separated the two germline ends. The CDR3 length is 12 residues. The CDR3 bases are TGTGCCAGCAGCCCCCTTGGGGGTGAGCAGTTCTTC. Translated, it gives CASSPLGGEQFF.

This clone appeared many times. J is TRBJ1-1 and V is TRBV5-1, with a tentative D call TRBD1 (6 bases). V was cut by 2 bases and J by 0 bases, with 14 bases left in between. Germline V lookup: CDR1 SGHRS, CDR2 YFSETQ. This CDR3 has 16 amino acids. The CDR3 loop is CASSFNPRQVNTEAFF. The CDR3 nucleotides read TGCGCCAGCAGCTTCAATCCCAGACAGGTGAACACTGAAGCTTTCTTT.

This clone is medium-sized. The chain joins TRBV6-5 to TRBJ1-2; D is unclear. Germline assignment: CDR1 MNHEY and CDR2 SVGAGI. This CDR3 contains 14 residues. V dropped 0 bases and J dropped 5 bases, with 10 bases sitting between them. CDR3 coding DNA: TGTGCCAGCAGTTACTCGGCCTTCGGGTATGGCTACACCTTC. This codes for CASSYSAFGYGYTF.

Judged by abundance, this clone is medium-sized. This rearrangement joins TRBV6-1 to TRBJ2-6; D gene unclear. The CDR3 covers 15 residues. Trimming pared 6 bases from V and 0 bases from J, leaving 9 bases between. Germline V gene lookup returns CDR1 MNHNS and CDR2 SASEGT. The CDR3 DNA is TGTGCCAGCAGCTGGCGTGACTCTGGGGCCAACGTCCTGACTTTC. Protein product: CASSWRDSGANVLTF.

This clone has a count of ten or more. V is TRBV27 and J is TRBJ1-3; D is ambiguous. The CDR3 is 15 residues long. Germline loops: CDR1 MNHEY, CDR2 SMNVEV (reference sequence). The V and J ends lost 3 bases and 0 bases respectively, with 9 bases between them. The CDR3 sequence is CASSFSGSSGNTIYF. In nucleotides, the CDR3 is TGTGCCAGCAGTTTCTCCGGAAGCTCTGGAAACACCATATATTTT.

The genes are TRBV6-1 and TRBJ2-1, with D hard to call. Germline assignment: CDR1 MNHNS and CDR2 SASEGT. Trimming cost V 10 bases and J 2 bases, with 18 bases left between them. There are 15 residues in the CDR3. The CDR3 here is CATARGSYTYNEQFF. CDR3 sequence (DNA): TGTGCCACCGCCCGCGGCTCTTACACCTACAATGAGCAGTTCTTC.

Relative to its sample, this clone is medium-sized. J is TRBJ2-2 and V is TRBV6-1; 7 bases match TRBD2. V dropped 8 bases and J dropped 4; count of bases not matched to a gene: 7. Germline assignment: CDR1 MNHNS and CDR2 SASEGT. The CDR3 has 14 residues. CDR3 bases: TGTGCCAGCGAGGCTAGCGGCCCCACCGGGGAGCTGTTTTTT. This translates into CASEASGPTGELFF.

This clone was counted ten times or more. The chain employs TRBV9 and TRBJ2-5; D call uncertain. The CDR3 is made up of 13 amino acids. The V end lost 0 bases, the J end lost 5 bases, and 8 bases lay between the germline ends. CDR1 and CDR2 from the germline V gene are SGDLS and YYNGEE. The CDR3 loop reads CASSVEIGETQYF. The DNA of the CDR3 is TGTGCCAGCAGCGTAGAAATCGGGGAGACCCAGTACTTC.

This clone occurred many times. This chain's CDR3 is CATRGGGDTQYF. CDR3 in DNA: TGTGCCACTCGCGGCGGGGGGGATACGCAGTATTTT. This chain joins TRBV19 and TRBJ2-3; 8 nucleotides align to TRBD2. Germline-derived CDR1 and CDR2 are LNHDA and SQIVND (reference sequence). This CDR3 region has 12 residues. The ends lost 10 bases at V and 6 bases at J; junction bases unmatched: 6.

This clone came up many times. The rearrangement joins TRBV24-1 to TRBJ1-3; D is ambiguous. The CDR3 extends over 15 amino acids. Trimming cost V 1 base and J 3 bases, with 9 bases left between them. Germline loops: CDR1 KGHDR, CDR2 SFDVKD. CDR3 sequence reads: CATSDFGAGGNTIYF. The CDR3, as DNA: TGTGCCACCAGTGATTTTGGAGCGGGTGGAAACACCATATATTTT.

At least ten counts were recorded for this clone. One junction end disagrees with the germline gene, perhaps due to a read error. J is TRBJ1-6 and V is TRBV27; D gene unclear. This CDR3 has 16 amino acids. Germline V lookup: CDR1 MNHEY, CDR2 SMNVEV (reference sequence). CDR3 sequence reads: CATKTTRSSYNSPPHF. The CDR3 DNA reads as TGTGCCACCAAGACGACAAGGAGCTCCTATAATTCACCCCCCCACTTT.

This clone came up many times. This sequence joins TRBV5-1 and TRBJ2-3; no reliable D call. The CDR3 runs to 18 residues. V dropped 0 bases and J dropped 7 bases, with 24 bases sitting between them. Germline V gene data show CDR1 as SGHRS and CDR2 as YFSETQ. This CDR3 is CASSLAPGLATLGNTQYF. Here the CDR3 DNA reads TGCGCCAGCAGCTTGGCCCCAGGCTTAGCAACACTGGGGAATACGCAGTATTTT.

The chain links TRBV28 to TRBJ2-1; D gene ambiguous. With 1 base removed from V and 7 bases from J, the gap between germline ends came to 11 bases. The CDR3 spans 14 residues. CDR1 and CDR2 from the germline V gene are MDHEN and SYDVKM. The CDR3: CASSLFWGGNEQFF. CDR3 sequence (DNA): TGTGCCAGCAGTTTATTTTGGGGTGGAAATGAGCAGTTCTTC.

Details on this clone: At one end the junction does not follow the germline gene, possibly because of a read error. Other DNA sequences from this sample encode an identical CDR3 as well. This chain uses TRBV11-2 with TRBJ2-6, with D tentatively TRBD2 (7 bases). The CDR3 runs to 14 residues. CDR1 SGHAT and CDR2 FQNNGV come from the germline V gene. The CDR3 reads CASSFGGGANVLTF. The CDR3 DNA follows: TGTGCCAGCAGCTTTGGAGGGGGGGCCAACGTTCTGACTTTC. The whole variable domain, filled in from reference TRBV11-2 and TRBJ2-6, reads EAGVAQSPRYKIIEKRQSVAFWCNPISGHATLYWYQQILGQGPKLLIQFQNNGVVDDSQLPKDRFSAERLKGVDSTLKIQPAKLEDSAVYLCASSFGGGANVLTFGAGSRLTVL.

This clone was seen repeatedly, ten times or more. The CDR3 bases are TGCAGTGCTAGAGATGACTACAACCACACAGATACGCAGTATTTT. Translating gives CSARDDYNHTDTQYF. The chain combines TRBV20-1 with TRBJ2-3; tentative D call: TRBD2 (5 bases). Germline lookup yields CDR1 DFQATT and CDR2 SNEGSKA (reference sequence). Trimming pared 0 bases from V and 2 bases from J, leaving 12 bases between. The CDR3 loop spans 15 amino acids.

This clone came up many times. The rearrangement joins TRBV19 to TRBJ2-4, with 8 bases matching TRBD2. The V gene end was trimmed by 1 base and the J gene end by 8 bases; junction bases not matched to a gene: 1. The CDR3 spans 13 residues. Germline V CDR1 and CDR2: LNHDA, SQIVND (reference sequence). This chain's CDR3 is CASSIGRGDIQYF. DNA of the CDR3: TGTGCCAGTAGTATAGGGCGGGGGGACATTCAGTACTTC.